These 20 T cell receptor beta chains share one sample of origin, sequenced in a study of T cells in Graves' hyperthyroidism and ophthalmopathy. TCR beta CDR3 sequences were amplified from RNA transcripts. Primed by the HTBI set, a first-round RT-PCR was run on the TCR CDR3. TCRdb ran MiXCR on the multiplex PCR reads and lists one entry per CDR3 protein. The table includes roughly 350,000 distinct CDR3 sequences, approximately 14% detected once. The sequenced sample was blood. The receptors stem from a woman aged 40-49 years with Graves' ophthalmopathy.

This sequence joins TRBV5-6 and TRBJ2-1, with 13 bases matching TRBD2. The CDR3 is 17 amino acids. Germline CDR1 reads SGHDT; CDR2 reads YYEEEE. V lost 2 bases, J lost 9 bases, and 11 bases stayed unmatched. DNA of the CDR3: TGTGCCAGCAGCTTCCTAAAACTAGCGGGGGGGCTACGTGAGCAGTTCTTC. It specifies CASSFLKLAGGLREQFF.

The chain joins TRBV7-2 to TRBJ1-1; a possible D gene is TRBD1 (6 bases). The CDR3 has 13 amino acids. The V and J ends lost 7 bases and 1 base respectively, with 10 bases between them. The germline V gene has CDR1 SGHTA and CDR2 FQGNSA. The CDR3: CASNPGQNTEAFF. The CDR3 coding sequence is TGTGCCAGCAATCCGGGACAGAACACTGAAGCTTTCTTT.

This clonotype showed up many times. The V and J genes are TRBV16 and TRBJ1-5; D not certain. The germline gives CDR1 KGHSY, CDR2 FQNENV. CDR3 length: 14 residues. Between the trimmed V and J ends, which lost 4 bases and 0 bases, there was a span of 7 bases. The CDR3: CASSRGYSNQPQHF. CDR3 DNA: TGTGCCAGCAGCCGCGGGTATAGCAATCAGCCCCAGCATTTT.

This clonotype was counted ten times or more. The rearrangement joins TRBV7-2 to TRBJ2-5; perhaps TRBD2 as D (5 bases). The length of the CDR3 is 15 residues. Deletions cut 1 base from V and 6 bases from J, with 15 bases between. Per germline, CDR1 SGHTA and CDR2 FQGNSA. The CDR3 region has the DNA TGTGCCAGCAGCTTAGGGAGGTCCCCCCAGAAGACCCAGTACTTC. Its translation is CASSLGRSPQKTQYF.

Turning to this clonotype: Here the CDR3 omits its conserved ending phenylalanine or tryptophan, so a read error is the likely source. V is TRBV5-1 and J is TRBJ1-1; maybe TRBD1 (5 bases). The germline V gene encodes CDR1 SGHRS and CDR2 YFSETQ. V was shortened by 4 bases and J by 8 bases, with 18 bases between the two germline ends. The CDR3 sequence is 14 residues long. CDR3 protein: CASSPGGAVIEAFL. The CDR3 DNA follows: TGCGCCAGCAGCCCGGGTGGGGCAGTTATAGAAGCTTTCCTT.

This clonotype was recorded many times. The chain uses TRBV28 and TRBJ2-7; D gene unclear. The V gene lost 5 bases and the J gene lost 5 bases, with 7 bases spanning the gap. The CDR3 sequence is 11 residues long. Germline loops: CDR1 MDHEN, CDR2 SYDVKM. The CDR3 is CASSPWHEQYF. The CDR3 DNA reads as TGTGCCAGCAGTCCCTGGCACGAGCAGTACTTC.

This clonotype was seen repeatedly, ten times or more. The chain joins TRBV18 to TRBJ1-1; D is ambiguous. Germline loops: CDR1 KGHSH, CDR2 LQKENI. V was cut by 4 bases and J by 12 bases, with 15 bases left in between. CDR3 length: 12 residues. For the CDR3, the DNA is TGTGCCAGCTCACTGTTGGACGCGGAGTCTTTCTTT. Translation gives CASSLLDAESFF.

This clonotype was seen repeatedly, ten times or more. This chain joins TRBV2 and TRBJ1-2; D may be TRBD1 (6 bases). Per germline, CDR1 SNHLY and CDR2 FYNNEI. The CDR3 runs to 12 residues. The V end was cut by 1 base, the J end by 8 bases, with 8 bases between. CDR3 region: CASSEVGGGYTF. The CDR3 coding sequence is TGTGCCAGCAGTGAAGTAGGGGGAGGCTACACCTTC.

At least ten counts were recorded for this clonotype. The CDR3 region is CSARESPAASTDTQYF. In DNA, the CDR3 is TGCAGTGCTAGAGAGTCGCCTGCCGCTAGCACAGATACGCAGTATTTT. The chain is built from TRBV20-1 and TRBJ2-3; the D is unclear. Per germline, CDR1 DFQATT and CDR2 SNEGSKA (reference sequence). The CDR3 totals 16 residues. V shed 0 bases and J shed 0 bases, with 13 bases lying between them.

This clonotype was picked up many times. The genes are TRBV24-1 and TRBJ2-1; 10 bases are a match to TRBD2. The V gene end was trimmed by 4 bases and the J gene end by 0 bases; junction bases not matched to a gene: 11. Looked up from germline, CDR1 is KGHDR and CDR2 is SFDVKD. CDR3 length: 19 amino acids. In nucleotides, the CDR3 is TGTGCCACCAGTGACCCGGGGCTAGCGGGGGCGAGCTCCTACAATGAGCAGTTCTTC. It encodes CATSDPGLAGASSYNEQFF.

This clonotype was seen ten or more times. The chain couples TRBV20-1 to TRBJ2-7; D perhaps matches TRBD2 (7 bases). V lost 4 bases, J lost 0 bases, and 13 bases lay in between. The CDR3 covers 14 residues. CDR1 and CDR2 (germline): DFQATT, SNEGSKA (reference sequence). The CDR3 loop reads CSAIGGPSSYEQYF. The CDR3 DNA follows: TGCAGTGCTATCGGGGGGCCGTCCTCCTACGAGCAGTACTTC.

This clonotype was found a few times. A much larger clone lies one base from this, so it may be a read error. This chain uses TRBV2 with TRBJ2-7, with D hard to call. The germline CDR1 and CDR2 sequences are SNHLY and FYNNEI. The CDR3 spans 10 residues. DNA of the CDR3: TGTGCCAGCAGTGACTACGGGCAGTACTTC. Translating it yields CASSDYGQYF.

This clonotype was recorded a few times. The chain recombines TRBV6-1 with TRBJ2-1; 8 bases are shared with TRBD1. V lost 6 bases and J lost 2; bases outside the gene matches: 6. The CDR3 covers 15 residues. The germline CDR1 and CDR2 sequences are MNHNS and SASEGT. The CDR3 bases are TGTGCCAGCAGCCTAACGACAGGGGCCTACAATGAGCAGTTCTTC. It yields the protein CASSLTTGAYNEQFF.

The V call is TRBV20-1, the J call TRBJ2-3; 8 nucleotides align to TRBD2. The CDR3 consists of 14 residues. With 2 bases clipped from V and 2 bases from J, the junction kept 3 bases outside the gene matches. Germline values: CDR1 DFQATT, CDR2 SNEGSKA (reference sequence). In DNA form, the CDR3 reads TGCAGTGCTAGAATAGCGGGACTCACAGATACGCAGTATTTT. Its protein is CSARIAGLTDTQYF.

The chain carries TRBV24-1 and TRBJ2-4; 10 bases are a match to TRBD2. J was trimmed by 1 base and V by 6 bases; bases with no gene match: 14. Germline CDR1 and CDR2: KGHDR and SFDVKD. The CDR3 consists of 19 residues. DNA of the CDR3: TGTGCCACCAGTAGGCACGTAGCGGGAGGTGCCATGGCCAAAAACATTCAGTACTTC. Protein product: CATSRHVAGGAMAKNIQYF.

This clonotype was counted at least ten times. The chain combines TRBV27 with TRBJ2-5, with TRBD2 identical over 15 bases. V shed 8 bases and J 2 bases; nucleotides not matched to a gene: 12. CDR1 MNHEY and CDR2 SMNVEV come from the germline V gene (reference sequence). The CDR3 runs to 18 residues. In DNA, the CDR3 is TGTGCCAGCGGGGACATGGGACTAGCGGGAGGTCCTCAAGAGACCCAGTACTTC. Its protein product is CASGDMGLAGGPQETQYF.

With regard to this clonotype: A much larger clone differs by one base, so this may be a read error. It is likely a read error, because the conserved phenylalanine at the end of the CDR3 is missing. The genes are TRBV6-5 and TRBJ1-6; no clear D gene. Germline CDR1 is MNHEY and CDR2 is SVGAGI. V lost 4 bases and J lost 8, with 15 bases in between. The CDR3 extends over 15 amino acids. The CDR3 reads CASSLKGASDSPLHL. The DNA of the CDR3 is TGTGCCAGCAGTTTGAAGGGAGCTTCGGATTCACCCCTCCACCTT.

This clonotype has a count of ten or more. V is TRBV27 and J is TRBJ1-6; D gene unclear. Trimming took off 3 bases at V and 10 bases at J, with 10 bases between the two ends. The CDR3 spans 13 residues. Germline CDR1 and CDR2: MNHEY and SMNVEV (reference sequence). The CDR3 loop is CASSFSEASPLHF. DNA of the CDR3: TGTGCCAGCAGTTTTAGCGAAGCCTCACCCCTCCACTTT.

This clonotype was found a few times. This chain uses TRBV3-1 with TRBJ2-4; 8 bases map to TRBD2. Losses at the gene ends were 4 bases for V and 8 bases for J; bases not matched to a gene: 13. Germline V gene sequence: CDR1 LGHDT, CDR2 YNNKEL (reference sequence). The CDR3 consists of 16 residues. The CDR3 loop reads CASSRGMVAGSDIQYF. The CDR3 DNA follows: TGTGCCAGCAGCCGGGGGATGGTAGCGGGGTCGGACATTCAGTACTTC.

On this clonotype: Given the absence of the conserved phenylalanine or tryptophan at the CDR3 end, a read error is likely. The V gene is TRBV28, the J gene TRBJ2-3; 7 bases align to TRBD1. This CDR3 has 14 residues. The V gene's germline CDR1 is MDHEN and CDR2 SYDVKM. The ends lost 6 bases at V and 1 base at J; junction bases unmatched: 4. CDR3 nucleotide sequence: TGTGCCAGCAGAAGACAGGGTGGCACAGATACGCAGTATTCT. It translates to CASRRQGGTDTQYS.